One and the same sample provided the 11 T cell receptor beta chains below, sequenced in a study of early T cells in non-severe SARS-CoV-2 infection. A single record per CDR3 protein comes from TCRdb applying MiXCR to the 5' RACE reads. The sample lists approximately 49,000 distinct CDR3 sequences, 10% to 15% occurring once. Sequencing input: whole blood. Source of these receptors: an adult who was a healthcare worker with PCR-confirmed SARS-CoV-2 infection or an uninfected control (not recorded which).

There are a few counts of this clonotype. This sequence joins TRBV9 and TRBJ1-1; D uncertain. The CDR3 is 14 residues long. The ends were cut back, 0 bases at V and 1 base at J, with 7 bases in the middle. The germline V gene has CDR1 SGDLS and CDR2 YYNGEE. As DNA, the CDR3 is TGTGCCAGCAGCGTAGACGGGGAGAACACTGAAGCTTTCTTT. It is translated as CASSVDGENTEAFF.

The chain combines TRBV10-3 with TRBJ2-3, with D uncertain. Germline CDR1 and CDR2: ENHRY and SYGVKD. V was cut by 8 bases and J by 2 bases, with 8 bases left in between. This CDR3 spans 12 amino acids. In DNA, the CDR3 is TGTGCCATCGCGACTTCCACAGATACGCAGTATTTT. Residues: CAIATSTDTQYF.

At least ten counts were recorded for this clonotype. J is TRBJ2-7 and V is TRBV27; a possible D gene is TRBD2 (5 bases). The germline V gene encodes CDR1 MNHEY and CDR2 SMNVEV (reference sequence). There are 16 residues in the CDR3. V was trimmed by 8 bases and J by 2 bases, leaving 22 bases between them. DNA of the CDR3: TGTGCCAGCGGAGTCCCTCGGGCGGGCCAGACCTACGAGCAGTACTTC. Translated: CASGVPRAGQTYEQYF.

This clonotype was seen repeatedly, ten times or more. The chain carries TRBV12-3 or TRBV12-4 and TRBJ1-1; a possible D gene is TRBD1 (5 bases). The CDR3 is made up of 15 amino acids. The ends were cut back, 5 bases at V and 2 bases at J, with 15 bases in the middle. CDR3 in DNA: TGTGCCAGCAGTCGCGGGAGGGGAGGAAACACTGAAGCTTTCTTT. Amino acids: CASSRGRGGNTEAFF.

DNA for the CDR3: TGCAGCGTGGCCGCAGGGAGCTATGGCTACACCTTC. Its translation is CSVAAGSYGYTF. V and J are TRBV29-1 and TRBJ1-2; perhaps TRBD1 as D (5 bases). The CDR3 is 12 amino acids. The ends were cut back, 6 bases at V and 4 bases at J, with 12 bases in the middle. CDR1 is SQVTM, CDR2 ANQGSEA, per germline.

V is TRBV19 and J is TRBJ1-1; D is ambiguous. V lost 8 bases and J lost 7, with 14 bases in between. Germline CDR1 LNHDA, CDR2 SQIVND (reference sequence). This CDR3 has 12 residues. The CDR3 DNA reads as TGTGCCAGTTCCCTGAGACGGGGTGAAGCTTTCTTT. It specifies CASSLRRGEAFF.

V and J are TRBV4-2 and TRBJ2-3; TRBD2 aligns across 9 bases. CDR3 length: 15 amino acids. Germline values: CDR1 LGHNA, CDR2 YNFKEQ. With 0 bases clipped from V and 4 bases from J, the junction kept 2 bases outside the gene matches. CDR3 sequence reads: CASSQERGGPDTQYF. CDR3 bases: TGTGCCAGCAGCCAAGAGCGGGGGGGCCCAGATACGCAGTATTTT.

V is TRBV28 and J is TRBJ2-1; D perhaps matches TRBD1 (6 bases). Germline-derived CDR1 and CDR2 are MDHEN and SYDVKM. This CDR3 region has 12 residues. With 4 bases removed from V and 10 bases from J, the gap between germline ends came to 11 bases. CDR3 loop: CASSSGQGEQFF. In nucleotides, the CDR3 is TGTGCCAGCAGTTCCGGTCAGGGGGAGCAGTTCTTC. The full variable domain, rest sourced from reference TRBV28 and TRBJ2-1, is DVKVTQSSRYLVKRTGEKVFLECVQDMDHENMFWYRQDPGLGLRLIYFSYDVKMKEKGDIPEGYSVSREKKERFSLILESASTNQTSMYLCASSSGQGEQFFGPGTRLTVL.

This clonotype was seen a handful of times. The V call is TRBV20-1, the J call TRBJ2-7; TRBD2 might be the D (6 bases). The CDR3 has 11 amino acids. Trimming shortened V by 1 base and J by 9 bases, and 10 bases separated the two germline ends. The germline CDR1 and CDR2 sequences are DFQATT and SNEGSKA (reference sequence). The CDR3 region is CSARGGMGQYF. The CDR3 coding sequence is TGCAGTGCTAGAGGCGGGATGGGGCAGTACTTC.

This chain connects TRBV29-1 to TRBJ2-1; 14 bases are a match to TRBD2. Looked up from germline, CDR1 is SQVTM and CDR2 is ANQGSEA. V trimming: 2 bases; J trimming: 7 bases; junction bases outside the gene matches: 7. CDR3 length equals 16 residues. CDR3 nucleotides: TGCAGCGTTGAACTGCGACTAGCGGGGGGGCGGAATGAGCAGTTCTTC. Residues: CSVELRLAGGRNEQFF.

V gene TRBV4-2 combines with J gene TRBJ2-7; perhaps TRBD2 as D (6 bases). The CDR3 has 15 amino acids. Germline assignment: CDR1 LGHNA and CDR2 YNFKEQ. V was pared by 4 bases and J by 2 bases, with 15 bases between. DNA for the CDR3: TGTGCCAGCAGCCGACGCGGGGCGGGGACCTACGAGCAGTACTTC. It yields the protein CASSRRGAGTYEQYF.